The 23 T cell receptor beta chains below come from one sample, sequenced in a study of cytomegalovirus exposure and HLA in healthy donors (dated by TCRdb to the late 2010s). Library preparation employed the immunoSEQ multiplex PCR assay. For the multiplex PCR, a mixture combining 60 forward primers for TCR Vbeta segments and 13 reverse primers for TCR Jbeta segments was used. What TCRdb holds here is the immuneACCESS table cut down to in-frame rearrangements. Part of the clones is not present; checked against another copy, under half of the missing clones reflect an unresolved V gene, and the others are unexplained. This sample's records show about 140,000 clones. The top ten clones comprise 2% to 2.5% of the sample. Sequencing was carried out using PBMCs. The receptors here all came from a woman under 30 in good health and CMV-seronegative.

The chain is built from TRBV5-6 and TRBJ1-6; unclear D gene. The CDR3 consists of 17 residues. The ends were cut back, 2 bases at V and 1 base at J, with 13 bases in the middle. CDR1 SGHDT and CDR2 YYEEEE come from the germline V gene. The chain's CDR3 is CASSLAERVSYNSPLHF. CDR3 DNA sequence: TGTGCCAGCAGCTTAGCCGAGAGGGTATCCTATAATTCACCCCTCCACTTT.

This CDR3 reads CASSPSSGSTAEQFF. In nucleotides, the CDR3 is TGTGCCAGCAGCCCCTCTAGCGGGAGTACCGCTGAGCAGTTCTTC. The chain combines TRBV11-3 with TRBJ2-1, with 10 bases aligning to TRBD2. This CDR3 is built from 15 residues. V dropped 5 bases and J dropped 9; count of bases not matched to a gene: 10. Germline CDR1 is SGHNT and CDR2 is YENEEA. Based on the CDR3 plus reference TRBV11-3 and TRBJ2-1, the full variable domain is EAGVVQSPRYKIIEKKQPVAFWCNPISGHNTLYWYLQNLGQGPELLIRYENEEAVDDSQLPKDRFSAERLKGVDSTLKIQPAELGDSAVYLCASSPSSGSTAEQFFGPGTRLTVL.

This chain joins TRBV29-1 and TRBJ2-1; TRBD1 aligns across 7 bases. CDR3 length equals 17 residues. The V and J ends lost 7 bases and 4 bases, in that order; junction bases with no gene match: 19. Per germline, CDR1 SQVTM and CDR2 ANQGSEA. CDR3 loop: CSGGHPRGPSIYNEQFF. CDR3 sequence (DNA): TGCAGCGGTGGACACCCTAGGGGGCCCTCCATATACAATGAGCAGTTCTTC.

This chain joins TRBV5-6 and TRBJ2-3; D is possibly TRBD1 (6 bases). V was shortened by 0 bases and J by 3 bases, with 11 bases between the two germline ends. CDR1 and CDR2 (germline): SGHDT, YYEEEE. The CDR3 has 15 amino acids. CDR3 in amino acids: CASSLGGGLTDTQYF. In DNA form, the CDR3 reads TGTGCCAGCAGCTTGGGTGGGGGCCTAACAGATACGCAGTATTTT.

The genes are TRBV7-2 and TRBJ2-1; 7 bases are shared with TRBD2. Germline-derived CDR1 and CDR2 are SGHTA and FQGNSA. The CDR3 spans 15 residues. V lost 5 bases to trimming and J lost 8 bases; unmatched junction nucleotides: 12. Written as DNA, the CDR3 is TGTGCCAGCAGCCCTGGACTAGTGGGGTATGATGAGCAGTTCTTC. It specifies CASSPGLVGYDEQFF.

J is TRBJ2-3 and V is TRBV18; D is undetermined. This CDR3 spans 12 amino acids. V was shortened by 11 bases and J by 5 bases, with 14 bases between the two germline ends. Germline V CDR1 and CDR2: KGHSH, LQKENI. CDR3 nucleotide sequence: TGTGCCGCCTCCGACAATCAAGATACGCAGTATTTT. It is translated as CAASDNQDTQYF.

CDR3 bases: TGTGCCAGCAGCCAATCGACAGGGGCAAACACCGGGGAGCTGTTTTTT. Translation gives CASSQSTGANTGELFF. This chain joins TRBV7-7 and TRBJ2-2, with 8 bases identical to TRBD1. V shed 5 bases, J shed 2 bases, and the junction held 7 bases outside the gene matches. Looked up from germline, CDR1 is SSHAT and CDR2 is FNYEAQ (reference sequence). The CDR3 is made up of 16 amino acids.

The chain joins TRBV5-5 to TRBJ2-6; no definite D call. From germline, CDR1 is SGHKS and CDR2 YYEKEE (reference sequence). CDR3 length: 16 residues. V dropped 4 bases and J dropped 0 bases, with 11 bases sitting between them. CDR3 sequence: CASSQEETSGANVLTF. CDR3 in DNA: TGTGCCAGCAGCCAAGAGGAGACCTCTGGGGCCAACGTCCTGACTTTC.

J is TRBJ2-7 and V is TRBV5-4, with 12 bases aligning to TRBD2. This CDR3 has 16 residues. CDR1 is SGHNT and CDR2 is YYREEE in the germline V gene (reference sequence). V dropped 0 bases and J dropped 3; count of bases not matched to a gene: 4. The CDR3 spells CASSLVLAGGNYEQYF. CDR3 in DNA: TGTGCCAGCAGCTTGGTCCTAGCGGGAGGGAACTACGAGCAGTACTTC.

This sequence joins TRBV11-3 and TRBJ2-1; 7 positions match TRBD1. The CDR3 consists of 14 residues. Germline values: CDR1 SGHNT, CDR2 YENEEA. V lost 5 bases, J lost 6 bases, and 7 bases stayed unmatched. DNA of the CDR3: TGTGCCAGCAGCCAGGGGACAGTTTCCAATGAGCAGTTCTTC. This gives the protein CASSQGTVSNEQFF. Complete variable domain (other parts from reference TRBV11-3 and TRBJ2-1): EAGVVQSPRYKIIEKKQPVAFWCNPISGHNTLYWYLQNLGQGPELLIRYENEEAVDDSQLPKDRFSAERLKGVDSTLKIQPAELGDSAVYLCASSQGTVSNEQFFGPGTRLTVL.

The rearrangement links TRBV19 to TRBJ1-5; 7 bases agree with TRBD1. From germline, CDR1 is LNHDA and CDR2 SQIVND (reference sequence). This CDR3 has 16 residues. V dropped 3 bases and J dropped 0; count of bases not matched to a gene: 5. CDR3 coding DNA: TGTGCCAGTAGTATCCGACAGGGCTATAGCAATCAGCCCCAGCATTTT. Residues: CASSIRQGYSNQPQHF. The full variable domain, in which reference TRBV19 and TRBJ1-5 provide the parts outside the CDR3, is DGGITQSPKYLFRKEGQNVTLSCEQNLNHDAMYWYRQDPGQGLRLIYYSQIVNDFQKGDIAEGYSVSREKKESFPLTVTSAQKNPTAFYLCASSIRQGYSNQPQHFGDGTRLSIL.

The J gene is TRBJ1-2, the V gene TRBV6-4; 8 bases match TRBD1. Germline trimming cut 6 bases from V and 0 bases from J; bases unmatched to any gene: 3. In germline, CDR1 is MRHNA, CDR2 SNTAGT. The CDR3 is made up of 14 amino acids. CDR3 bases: TGTGCCAGCAGCACAGGGGGGACTAACTATGGCTACACCTTC. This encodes CASSTGGTNYGYTF.

CDR3 in amino acids: CASSRGRDNQPQHF. The DNA of the CDR3 is TGTGCCAGCAGTAGGGGTAGGGACAATCAGCCCCAGCATTTT. The chain joins TRBV27 to TRBJ1-5, with a tentative D call TRBD1 (5 bases). CDR3 size: 14 residues. Germline V gene data show CDR1 as MNHEY and CDR2 as SMNVEV (reference sequence). V was shortened by 5 bases and J by 3 bases, with 11 bases between the two germline ends.

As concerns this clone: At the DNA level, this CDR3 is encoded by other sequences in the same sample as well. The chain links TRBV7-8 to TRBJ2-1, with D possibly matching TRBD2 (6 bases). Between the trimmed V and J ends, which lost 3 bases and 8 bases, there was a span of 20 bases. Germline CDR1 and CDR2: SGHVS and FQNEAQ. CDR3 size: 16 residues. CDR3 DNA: TGTGCCAGCAGCTTTTCTGGGGACTCGGTCGTCCATGAGCAGTTCTTC. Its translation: CASSFSGDSVVHEQFF.

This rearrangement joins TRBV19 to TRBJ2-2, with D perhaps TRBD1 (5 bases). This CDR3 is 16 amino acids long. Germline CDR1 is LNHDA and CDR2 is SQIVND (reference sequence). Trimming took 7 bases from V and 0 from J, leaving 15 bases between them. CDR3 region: CASKGVRTANTGELFF. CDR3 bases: TGTGCCAGTAAAGGGGTTCGAACAGCGAACACCGGGGAGCTGTTTTTT.

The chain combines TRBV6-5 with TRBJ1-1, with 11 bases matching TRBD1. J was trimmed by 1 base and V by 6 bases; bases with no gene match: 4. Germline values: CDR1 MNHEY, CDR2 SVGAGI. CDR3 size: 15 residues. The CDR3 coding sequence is TGTGCCAGCAGAGGACAGGGGGCGGGGAACACTGAAGCTTTCTTT. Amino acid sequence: CASRGQGAGNTEAFF.

CDR3 sequence reads: CASSLEGTSGGGRAIQYF. The CDR3 DNA sequence: TGTGCCAGCAGCTTAGAAGGGACTAGCGGGGGGGGCCGTGCCATTCAGTACTTC. V usage is TRBV11-3 and J usage is TRBJ2-4; 16 nucleotides match TRBD2. The CDR3 consists of 18 residues. Germline CDR1 is SGHNT and CDR2 is YENEEA. J lost 9 bases, V lost 0 bases, and 8 bases had no gene match.

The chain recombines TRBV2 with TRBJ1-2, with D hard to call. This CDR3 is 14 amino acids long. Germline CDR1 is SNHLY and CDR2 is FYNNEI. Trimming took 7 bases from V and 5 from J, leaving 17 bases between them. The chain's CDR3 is CASNPGSPMYGYTF. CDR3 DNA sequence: TGTGCCAGCAATCCGGGGTCCCCAATGTATGGCTACACCTTC.

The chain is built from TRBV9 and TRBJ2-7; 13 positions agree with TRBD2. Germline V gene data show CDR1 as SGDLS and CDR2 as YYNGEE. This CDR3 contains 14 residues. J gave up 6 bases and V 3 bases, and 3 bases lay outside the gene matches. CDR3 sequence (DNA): TGTGCCAGCAGCGATGGACTAGCGGGAGTCGAGCAGTACTTC. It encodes CASSDGLAGVEQYF. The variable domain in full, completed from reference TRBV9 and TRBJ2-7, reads DSGVTQTPKHLITATGQRVTLRCSPRSGDLSVYWYQQSLDQGLQFLIQYYNGEERAKGNILERFSAQQFPDLHSELNLSSLELGDSALYFCASSDGLAGVEQYFGPGTRLTVT.

As DNA, the CDR3 is TGTGCCAGCAGTGGAGGGGGACCCCAGCATTTT. Amino acids: CASSGGGPQHF. V gene TRBV6-4 combines with J gene TRBJ1-5; possibly TRBD1 for D (6 bases). The CDR3 has 11 amino acids. Germline CDR1 is MRHNA and CDR2 is SNTAGT. The V end was cut by 4 bases, the J end by 10 bases, with 8 bases between.

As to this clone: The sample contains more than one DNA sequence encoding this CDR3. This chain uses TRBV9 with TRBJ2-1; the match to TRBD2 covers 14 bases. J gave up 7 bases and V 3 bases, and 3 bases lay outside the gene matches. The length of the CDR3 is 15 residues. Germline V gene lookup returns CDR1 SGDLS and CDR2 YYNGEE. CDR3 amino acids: CASSGGLAGGNEQFF. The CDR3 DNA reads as TGTGCCAGCAGCGGTGGACTAGCGGGAGGAAATGAGCAGTTCTTC. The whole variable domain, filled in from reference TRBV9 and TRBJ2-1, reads DSGVTQTPKHLITATGQRVTLRCSPRSGDLSVYWYQQSLDQGLQFLIQYYNGEERAKGNILERFSAQQFPDLHSELNLSSLELGDSALYFCASSGGLAGGNEQFFGPGTRLTVL.

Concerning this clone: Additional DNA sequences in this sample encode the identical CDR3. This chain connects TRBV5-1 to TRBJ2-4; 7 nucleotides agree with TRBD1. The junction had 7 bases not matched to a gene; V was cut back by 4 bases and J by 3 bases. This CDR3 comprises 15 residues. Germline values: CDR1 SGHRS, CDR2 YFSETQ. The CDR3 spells CASSPLDRLKNIQYF. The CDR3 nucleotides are TGCGCCAGCAGCCCCTTGGACAGGCTCAAAAACATTCAGTACTTC.

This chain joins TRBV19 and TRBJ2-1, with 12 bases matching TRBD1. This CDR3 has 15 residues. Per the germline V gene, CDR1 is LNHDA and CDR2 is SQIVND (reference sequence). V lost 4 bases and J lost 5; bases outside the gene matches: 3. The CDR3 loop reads CASSKGQGANNEQFF. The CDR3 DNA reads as TGTGCCAGTAGTAAGGGACAGGGGGCGAACAATGAGCAGTTCTTC.